This TCR beta chain was obtained from a study of blood T cell repertoires in COVID-19. Some clones are missing from TCRdb's copy, which holds only in-frame ones; the method was immunoSEQ multiplex PCR. The sample shows about 170,000 clones, approximately 91% of them seen only once. The CDR3 consists of 18 residues. Germline CDR1 and CDR2: SGHTA and FQGTGA. The V and J ends lost 1 base and 6 bases, in that order; junction bases with no gene match: 7. Sequenced material: peripheral blood. The chain employs TRBV7-3 and TRBJ2-1, with 15 positions matching TRBD2. The receptor comes from a young man with COVID-19, enrolled during active disease. The CDR3 loop is CASSLISGLAGGGNEQFF. The CDR3 DNA reads TGTGCCAGCAGCTTAATTTCCGGACTAGCGGGAGGGGGCAATGAGCAGTTCTTC.